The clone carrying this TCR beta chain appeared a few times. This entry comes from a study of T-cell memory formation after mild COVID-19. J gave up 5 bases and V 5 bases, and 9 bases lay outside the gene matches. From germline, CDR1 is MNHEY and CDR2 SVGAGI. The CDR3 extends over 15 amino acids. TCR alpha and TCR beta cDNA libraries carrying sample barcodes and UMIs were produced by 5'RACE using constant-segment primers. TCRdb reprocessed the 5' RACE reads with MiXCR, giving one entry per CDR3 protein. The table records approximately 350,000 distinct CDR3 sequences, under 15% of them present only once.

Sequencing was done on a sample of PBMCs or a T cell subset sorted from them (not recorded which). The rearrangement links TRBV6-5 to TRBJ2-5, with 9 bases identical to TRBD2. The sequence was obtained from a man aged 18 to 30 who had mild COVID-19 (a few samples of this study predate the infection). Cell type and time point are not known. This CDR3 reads CASSGAGLATETQYF. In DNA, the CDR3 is TGTGCCAGCAGTGGCGCGGGACTAGCTACGGAGACCCAGTACTTC.